The 32 T cell receptor beta chains presented below share a single source sample, sequenced in a study of cytomegalovirus exposure and HLA in healthy donors (dated by TCRdb to the late 2010s). The library was obtained by the immunoSEQ multiplex PCR assay. A mixture of 60 forward primers for TCR Vbeta segments and 13 reverse primers for TCR Jbeta segments was used in the multiplex PCR. TCRdb stores this immuneACCESS table with in-frame sequences only. Part of the clones is absent; in the studies checked, under half of the shortfall reflects unresolved V genes, and no reason is known for the rest. In this sample the table shows 100,000 or so clones, around 79% of which occur a single time. The top ten clones comprise roughly 2% of the sample. Specimen: PBMCs. These TCRs come from a woman between 40 and 50 years old in good health and CMV-seronegative.

The chain has TRBV28 and TRBJ2-7; possibly TRBD1 for D (6 bases). This CDR3 is 16 amino acids long. The ends were cut back, 6 bases at V and 2 bases at J, with 20 bases in the middle. Germline V gene lookup returns CDR1 MDHEN and CDR2 SYDVKM. CDR3 nucleotide sequence: TGTGCCAGCAGACCCGTCGGACAGCCCTCGACCTACGAGCAGTACTTC. Translated, it gives CASRPVGQPSTYEQYF.

The chain combines TRBV19 with TRBJ1-6; 7 bases fit TRBD1. The CDR3 runs 16 residues. In germline, CDR1 is LNHDA, CDR2 SQIVND (reference sequence). J was trimmed by 7 bases and V by 3 bases; bases with no gene match: 9. The CDR3 bases are TGTGCCAGTAGTATTTCAAGGGGGCTCGAGAATTCACCCCTCCACTTT. It is translated as CASSISRGLENSPLHF.

The chain joins TRBV5-6 to TRBJ2-7; maybe TRBD1 (5 bases). Germline V gene lookup returns CDR1 SGHDT and CDR2 YYEEEE. The V and J ends lost 4 bases and 3 bases respectively, with 8 bases between them. The CDR3 extends over 12 amino acids. As DNA, the CDR3 is TGTGCCAGCAGCCGTACAGGCTACGAGCAGTACTTC. It translates to CASSRTGYEQYF.

In this sample, this clone turned up a few times. The J gene is TRBJ1-2, the V gene TRBV11-2, with D unclear. Trimming shortened V by 0 bases and J by 4 bases, and 3 bases separated the two germline ends. This CDR3 is 12 amino acids long. Germline values: CDR1 SGHAT, CDR2 FQNNGV. The CDR3 sequence is CASSLEAYGYTF. CDR3 nucleotide sequence: TGTGCCAGCAGCTTAGAGGCCTATGGCTACACCTTC.

This clone occurred a few times. The chain links TRBV5-1 to TRBJ1-1; 8 bases align to TRBD1. The germline CDR1 and CDR2 sequences are SGHRS and YFSETQ. Trimming removed 4 bases from V and 10 bases from J; junction bases left unmatched: 6. This CDR3 contains 12 residues. This CDR3 reads CASSPDRVGAFF. The CDR3 coding sequence is TGCGCCAGCAGCCCGGACAGGGTGGGAGCTTTCTTT. Together with reference TRBV5-1 and TRBJ1-1, the CDR3 gives the full variable domain: KAGVTQTPRYLIKTRGQQVTLSCSPISGHRSVSWYQQTPGQGLQFLFEYFSETQRNKGNFPGRFSGRQFSNSRSEMNVSTLELGDSALYLCASSPDRVGAFFGQGTRLTVV.

The genes are TRBV15 and TRBJ1-1; no reliable D call. With 2 bases removed from V and 1 base from J, the gap between germline ends came to 5 bases. The CDR3 is 13 amino acids. The germline CDR1 and CDR2 sequences are LNHNV and YYDKDF (reference sequence). The CDR3 here is CATSRSGNTEAFF. CDR3 bases: TGTGCCACCAGCAGATCCGGGAACACTGAAGCTTTCTTT.

The genes are TRBV27 and TRBJ2-5; TRBD1 agrees at 8 bases. The last part of the DNA fits TRBJ2-7 better; the J call may be wrong. This CDR3 spans 15 amino acids. Per germline, CDR1 MNHEY and CDR2 SMNVEV (reference sequence). This CDR3 is CASSPQGARSYEQYF. The CDR3 DNA reads TGTGCCAGCAGCCCCCAGGGGGCCAGGTCCTACGAGCAGTACTTC.

The rearrangement links TRBV11-2 to TRBJ1-2; D ambiguous. Trimming pared 2 bases from V and 7 bases from J, leaving 5 bases between. Germline lookup yields CDR1 SGHAT and CDR2 FQNNGV. The CDR3 contains 11 residues. The CDR3 DNA follows: TGTGCCAGCAGCTTAAGCGGTGGCTACACCTTC. Its translation is CASSLSGGYTF.

The rearrangement uses TRBV4-2 and TRBJ2-1; 9 positions match TRBD1. The CDR3 consists of 15 residues. Trimming removed 8 bases from V and 7 bases from J; junction bases left unmatched: 12. The germline V gene encodes CDR1 LGHNA and CDR2 YNFKEQ. The CDR3 coding sequence is TGTGCCAGCGCCTCTACAGGGGGCACTCAGAATGAGCAGTTCTTC. It specifies CASASTGGTQNEQFF.

V and J are TRBV7-9 and TRBJ1-4, with D tentatively TRBD1 (5 bases). V gave up 5 bases and J gave up 1 base, with 11 bases separating them. This CDR3 has 15 residues. Looked up from germline, CDR1 is SEHNR and CDR2 is FQNEAQ (reference sequence). The CDR3 loop is CASSPTGGTNEKLFF. Written as DNA, the CDR3 is TGTGCCAGCAGCCCCACGGGGGGAACTAATGAAAAACTGTTTTTT.

This chain joins TRBV30 and TRBJ2-1; D may be TRBD2 (5 bases). Germline CDR1 and CDR2: GTSNPN and SVGIG (reference sequence). The CDR3 consists of 11 residues. V was pared by 4 bases and J by 8 bases, with 9 bases between. This chain's CDR3 is CAWTSLDEQFF. As DNA, the CDR3 is TGTGCCTGGACTAGCTTGGATGAGCAGTTCTTC.

This sequence joins TRBV4-2 and TRBJ2-1, with a tentative D call TRBD1 (6 bases). This CDR3 is built from 17 residues. V lost 3 bases and J lost 9, with 24 bases in between. Per germline, CDR1 LGHNA and CDR2 YNFKEQ. The CDR3 reads CASSQAVTGPQGPEQFF. The CDR3 nucleotides are TGTGCCAGCAGCCAGGCTGTCACGGGACCCCAGGGGCCTGAGCAGTTCTTC.

This clone was counted a few times. V gene TRBV2 combines with J gene TRBJ1-1; D may be TRBD1 (5 bases). V was pared by 0 bases and J by 5 bases, with 13 bases between. The CDR3 totals 15 residues. Germline V lookup: CDR1 SNHLY, CDR2 FYNNEI. The CDR3 reads CASSEARTTSTEAFF. The CDR3 DNA follows: TGTGCCAGCAGTGAAGCGCGGACAACCTCTACTGAAGCTTTCTTT.

The V gene is TRBV19, the J gene TRBJ1-1, with D perhaps matching TRBD1 (6 bases). Germline V gene sequence: CDR1 LNHDA, CDR2 SQIVND (reference sequence). Trimming removed 3 bases at V and 6 bases at J, with 8 bases between. There are 12 residues in the CDR3. The CDR3 loop reads CASSMGAAEAFF. In DNA, the CDR3 is TGTGCCAGTAGTATGGGGGCAGCTGAAGCTTTCTTT.

This chain links TRBV7-3 with TRBJ2-3, with D tentatively TRBD2 (6 bases). CDR3 length: 15 amino acids. V lost 4 bases and J lost 2, with 13 bases in between. In germline, CDR1 is SGHTA, CDR2 FQGTGA. CDR3: CASSSVGGNTDTQYF. CDR3 DNA: TGTGCCAGCAGCTCCGTAGGAGGGAACACAGATACGCAGTATTTT.

This clone has more than one count but fewer than ten. The chain has TRBV2 and TRBJ2-1; 7 nucleotides match TRBD2. Germline values: CDR1 SNHLY, CDR2 FYNNEI. The CDR3 length is 14 residues. V was clipped by 4 bases and J by 8 bases; unmatched bases: 8. The CDR3 sequence: CASSVGREFHEQFF. Here the CDR3 DNA reads TGTGCCAGCAGTGTCGGGCGGGAGTTCCATGAGCAGTTCTTC.

The V call is TRBV11-3, the J call TRBJ2-7; TRBD2 matches at 12 bases. The germline CDR1 and CDR2 sequences are SGHNT and YENEEA. V was clipped by 5 bases and J by 5 bases; unmatched bases: 7. CDR3 length: 15 residues. DNA for the CDR3: TGTGCCAGCAGCCCTGGACTAGCGGGATCCCACGAGCAGTACTTC. Protein: CASSPGLAGSHEQYF.

The rearrangement joins TRBV30 to TRBJ1-5; TRBD1 might be the D (6 bases). This CDR3 contains 17 residues. V lost 5 bases and J 0 bases, leaving 20 bases between the germline ends. Per the germline V gene, CDR1 is GTSNPN and CDR2 is SVGIG (reference sequence). CDR3 region: CAWAPGTPFYSNQPQHF. The CDR3 nucleotides read TGTGCCTGGGCTCCCGGGACACCTTTTTATAGCAATCAGCCCCAGCATTTT.

The chain links TRBV15 to TRBJ2-5; 8 bases are a match to TRBD1. The DNA matches TRBJ2-7 better at its end, which makes the J call doubtful. From germline, CDR1 is LNHNV and CDR2 YYDKDF (reference sequence). The CDR3 loop spans 15 amino acids. CDR3 loop: CATSLATGAMDEQYF. Here the CDR3 DNA reads TGTGCCACCAGCCTCGCGACAGGGGCGATGGACGAGCAGTACTTC.

The chain couples TRBV13 to TRBJ1-2; D remains ambiguous. This CDR3 region has 15 residues. V lost 6 bases to trimming and J lost 8 bases, with 22 bases between them. The germline V gene encodes CDR1 PRHDT and CDR2 FYEKMQ (reference sequence). Here the CDR3 reads CASRRVWESKGGYTF. Written as DNA, the CDR3 is TGTGCCAGCAGAAGAGTCTGGGAGTCCAAGGGAGGCTACACCTTC.

This clone has just a few counts. This chain connects TRBV25-1 to TRBJ2-1, with 14 bases identical to TRBD2. The CDR3 spans 16 residues. The germline gives CDR1 MGHDK, CDR2 SYGVNS. V lost 8 bases to trimming and J lost 6 bases; unmatched junction nucleotides: 9. The DNA of the CDR3 is TGTGCCAGCGGGGGAAGTGGACTAGCGGGAGGCAATGAGCAGTTCTTC. Residues: CASGGSGLAGGNEQFF.

This clone showed up just a few times. The chain uses TRBV6-1 and TRBJ2-3, with D possibly matching TRBD1 (5 bases). Trimming pared 4 bases from V and 3 bases from J, leaving 11 bases between. This CDR3 contains 14 residues. Germline CDR1 reads MNHNS; CDR2 reads SASEGT. The CDR3 region is CASSVGRATDTQYF. CDR3 DNA sequence: TGTGCCAGCAGTGTGGGCAGGGCGACAGATACGCAGTATTTT.

V usage is TRBV7-9 and J usage is TRBJ2-2; TRBD2 aligns across 16 bases. This CDR3 comprises 16 residues. CDR1 SEHNR and CDR2 FQNEAQ come from the germline V gene (reference sequence). V lost 4 bases, J lost 5 bases, and 1 base stayed unmatched. CDR3 loop: CASSSGLAGGTGELFF. CDR3 DNA: TGTGCCAGCAGCTCGGGACTAGCGGGAGGGACCGGGGAGCTGTTTTTT.

V is TRBV4-1 and J is TRBJ2-1; tentatively, D is TRBD2 (5 bases). Trimming left V 4 bases short and J 9 bases short, with 16 bases between. The V gene's germline CDR1 is MGHRA and CDR2 YSYEKL. This CDR3 has 14 amino acids. In DNA form, the CDR3 reads TGCGCCAGCAGCCCCCAAGGGAGTCTTAGTGAGCAGTTCTTC. It is translated as CASSPQGSLSEQFF.

This clone showed up just once. The rearrangement links TRBV30 to TRBJ2-5; 7 bases line up with TRBD1. The CDR3 has 12 residues. Germline values: CDR1 GTSNPN, CDR2 SVGIG (reference sequence). The J segment lost 4 bases and the V segment lost 4 bases, leaving 3 bases of the junction unmatched. Written as DNA, the CDR3 is TGTGCCTGGACGGCAGGGGGAGAGACCCAGTACTTC. This encodes CAWTAGGETQYF.

The J gene is TRBJ2-3, the V gene TRBV19; 8 bases map to TRBD2. CDR3 length equals 16 residues. The V and J ends lost 4 bases and 3 bases, in that order; junction bases with no gene match: 9. The germline CDR1 and CDR2 sequences are LNHDA and SQIVND (reference sequence). CDR3: CASSRKREYRTDTQYF. The CDR3, as DNA: TGTGCCAGTAGTAGGAAGCGGGAGTACCGAACAGATACGCAGTATTTT. The full variable domain, completed using reference TRBV19 and TRBJ2-3, is DGGITQSPKYLFRKEGQNVTLSCEQNLNHDAMYWYRQDPGQGLRLIYYSQIVNDFQKGDIAEGYSVSREKKESFPLTVTSAQKNPTAFYLCASSRKREYRTDTQYFGPGTRLTVL.

V and J are TRBV5-1 and TRBJ2-2; no reliable D call. V lost 0 bases to trimming and J lost 1 base, with 7 bases between them. The CDR3 has 15 amino acids. CDR1 and CDR2 (germline): SGHRS, YFSETQ. The CDR3 DNA sequence: TGCGCCAGCAGCTTGGTATCGGTGAACACCGGGGAGCTGTTTTTT. Translating it yields CASSLVSVNTGELFF. Full variable domain (rest looked up from reference TRBV5-1 and TRBJ2-2): KAGVTQTPRYLIKTRGQQVTLSCSPISGHRSVSWYQQTPGQGLQFLFEYFSETQRNKGNFPGRFSGRQFSNSRSEMNVSTLELGDSALYLCASSLVSVNTGELFFGEGSRLTVL.

This sequence joins TRBV2 and TRBJ2-3; D may be TRBD2 (6 bases). The V end was cut by 8 bases, the J end by 0 bases, with 21 bases between. CDR1 is SNHLY, CDR2 FYNNEI, per germline. The CDR3 is made up of 17 amino acids. CDR3: CASVGGVAYRSTDTQYF. CDR3 nucleotide sequence: TGTGCCAGCGTCGGGGGAGTAGCGTATCGTAGCACAGATACGCAGTATTTT.

The CDR3 bases are TGTGCCAGTGACACGTTGAACACTGAAGCTTTCTTT. This gives the protein CASDTLNTEAFF. This rearrangement joins TRBV28 to TRBJ1-1; D gene ambiguous. V was clipped by 9 bases and J by 0 bases, with 8 bases between them. Germline values: CDR1 MDHEN, CDR2 SYDVKM. This CDR3 is 12 amino acids long.

This clone was seen a handful of times. The rearrangement links TRBV15 to TRBJ1-2, with D maybe TRBD1 (6 bases). This CDR3 is built from 14 residues. Trimming cost V 5 bases and J 3 bases, with 13 bases left between them. The germline V gene has CDR1 LNHNV and CDR2 YYDKDF (reference sequence). The CDR3 loop is CATSATGQDYGYTF. Here the CDR3 DNA reads TGTGCCACCAGCGCCACAGGGCAGGACTATGGCTACACCTTC.

This clone was observed a handful of times. The CDR3 DNA reads TGTGCCAGCAGCTTGACTAGCGGGAGTTTCTACCAAGAGACCCAGTACTTC. Encoded protein: CASSLTSGSFYQETQYF. V is TRBV7-9 and J is TRBJ2-5, with TRBD2 matching 12 bases. The germline CDR1 and CDR2 sequences are SEHNR and FQNEAQ (reference sequence). V gave up 3 bases and J gave up 0 bases; unmatched junction bases: 5. The CDR3 extends over 17 amino acids.

The chain joins TRBV5-1 to TRBJ1-1; the match to TRBD1 covers 9 bases. From germline, CDR1 is SGHRS and CDR2 YFSETQ. Losses at the gene ends were 4 bases for V and 3 bases for J; bases not matched to a gene: 7. This CDR3 is built from 15 residues. The CDR3 here is CASSPRGTGHTEAFF. The DNA of the CDR3 is TGCGCCAGCAGCCCGCGAGGGACAGGGCACACTGAAGCTTTCTTT.